Following are 17 T cell receptor beta chains from one sample sequenced in a study of CD8+ T cells in alopecia areata. Extraction and reverse transcription of RNA yielded cDNA as the sequencing template. Here immunoSEQ multiplex PCR was the method, and the copy in TCRdb shows in-frame clones only, minus some. There are a few hundred thousand clones in the sample; roughly 63% occur only once, and around 0.84% lies in the top ten. Noted treatment: oral pan-JAK inhibitor, 5-10 mg twice daily. Sequencing used CD4+ T cells sorted from blood, obtained at roughly week 53, from a patient treated with tofacitinib. The origin of the receptors is a human donor with alopecia areata.

The chain's CDR3 is CASSLRVTGGILGYGYTF. The CDR3 region has the DNA TGTGCCAGCAGCTTGAGGGTAACAGGGGGCATCCTTGGCTATGGCTACACCTTC. The chain has TRBV5-6 and TRBJ1-2, with 9 bases fitting TRBD1. The V gene end was trimmed by 1 base and the J gene end by 4 bases; junction bases not matched to a gene: 14. The germline gives CDR1 SGHDT, CDR2 YYEEEE. The CDR3 consists of 18 residues.

The chain links TRBV4-1 to TRBJ2-1, with 7 bases that match TRBD1. The CDR3 length is 13 residues. CDR1 MGHRA and CDR2 YSYEKL come from the germline V gene. J lost 7 bases, V lost 1 base, and 1 base had no gene match. The CDR3 nucleotides read TGCGCCAGCAGCCAAGTCAGGGGGAATGAGCAGTTCTTC. Encoded protein: CASSQVRGNEQFF.

The chain couples TRBV18 to TRBJ1-1; D may be TRBD1 (6 bases). The CDR3 consists of 13 residues. Trimming left V 0 bases short and J 7 bases short, with 9 bases between. CDR1 and CDR2 from the germline V gene are KGHSH and LQKENI. Here the CDR3 reads CASSPPPQGEAFF. The CDR3 bases are TGTGCCAGCTCACCACCGCCACAGGGTGAAGCTTTCTTT. The complete variable domain, with remaining parts taken from reference TRBV18 and TRBJ1-1, reads NAGVMQNPRHLVRRRGQEARLRCSPMKGHSHVYWYRQLPEEGLKFMVYLQKENIIDESGMPKERFSAEFPKEGPSILRIQQVVRGDSAAYFCASSPPPQGEAFFGQGTRLTVV.

The V and J genes are TRBV29-1 and TRBJ2-7, with D possibly being TRBD1 or TRBD2 (6 bases each). This CDR3 region has 14 residues. Germline V gene data show CDR1 as SQVTM and CDR2 as ANQGSEA. V shed 5 bases and J shed 2 bases, with 16 bases lying between them. Here the CDR3 reads CSVLRRGHPYEQYF. In DNA, the CDR3 is TGCAGCGTTTTGCGGCGGGGACATCCCTACGAGCAGTACTTC.

This clone was counted between two and nine times. The chain is built from TRBV4-1 and TRBJ2-1; TRBD1 matches at 7 bases. This CDR3 spans 13 amino acids. Per the germline V gene, CDR1 is MGHRA and CDR2 is YSYEKL. V dropped 6 bases and J dropped 8; count of bases not matched to a gene: 7. DNA of the CDR3: TGCGCCAGCAGGCTACAGGGGCGGGATGAGCAGTTCTTC. Protein sequence: CASRLQGRDEQFF.

V and J are TRBV7-9 and TRBJ2-3, with 8 bases lining up with TRBD2. Losses at the gene ends were 2 bases for V and 5 bases for J; bases not matched to a gene: 9. Germline V gene data show CDR1 as SEHNR and CDR2 as FQNEAQ (reference sequence). CDR3 length: 16 residues. The CDR3 sequence is CASSLPRGDSGDTQYF. CDR3 in DNA: TGTGCCAGCAGCTTACCGCGGGGGGATTCCGGAGATACGCAGTATTTT. Full variable domain (remainder filled in from reference TRBV7-9 and TRBJ2-3): DTGVSQNPRHKITKRGQNVTFRCDPISEHNRLYWYRQTLGQGPEFLTYFQNEAQLEKSRLLSDRFSAERPKGSFSTLEIQRTEQGDSAMYLCASSLPRGDSGDTQYFGPGTRLTVL.

The genes are TRBV4-3 and TRBJ2-7; the D is unclear. This CDR3 contains 13 residues. V gave up 1 base and J gave up 4 bases, with 8 bases separating them. The germline gives CDR1 LGHNA, CDR2 YSLEER. In nucleotides, the CDR3 is TGCGCCAGCAGCCAAGCCCTACAGTACGAGCAGTACTTC. Translated: CASSQALQYEQYF.

This chain joins TRBV5-1 and TRBJ2-2; the match to TRBD1 covers 8 bases. The CDR3 extends over 15 amino acids. J was trimmed by 5 bases and V by 4 bases; bases with no gene match: 7. Germline CDR1 SGHRS, CDR2 YFSETQ. The CDR3 is CASSGWTGMTGELFF. CDR3 in DNA: TGCGCCAGCAGCGGGTGGACAGGGATGACCGGGGAGCTGTTTTTT.

The chain links TRBV11-2 to TRBJ2-3; 10 bases agree with TRBD2. J gave up 1 base and V 5 bases, and 12 bases lay outside the gene matches. This CDR3 contains 18 residues. Germline lookup yields CDR1 SGHAT and CDR2 FQNNGV. The CDR3 region is CASSPVPASGGRTDTQYF. CDR3 DNA: TGTGCCAGCAGCCCCGTCCCCGCTAGCGGGGGTCGCACAGATACGCAGTATTTT. The variable domain in full, with the rest retrieved from reference TRBV11-2 and TRBJ2-3, is EAGVAQSPRYKIIEKRQSVAFWCNPISGHATLYWYQQILGQGPKLLIQFQNNGVVDDSQLPKDRFSAERLKGVDSTLKIQPAKLEDSAVYLCASSPVPASGGRTDTQYFGPGTRLTVL.

About this clone itself: The same CDR3 can be traced to other DNA sequences in this sample. The chain joins TRBV29-1 to TRBJ2-7; no firm D call. The CDR3 extends over 11 amino acids. CDR1 is SQVTM and CDR2 is ANQGSEA in the germline V gene. The ends were cut back, 7 bases at V and 2 bases at J, with 9 bases in the middle. CDR3 region: CSAGGAYEQYF. DNA for the CDR3: TGCAGCGCAGGCGGCGCCTACGAGCAGTACTTC.

The rearrangement joins TRBV29-1 to TRBJ2-5; TRBD1 matches 11 bases. Near its end, the DNA agrees better with TRBJ2-7, so the J call may be wrong. Germline V gene data show CDR1 as SQVTM and CDR2 as ANQGSEA. This CDR3 is 14 amino acids long. Here the CDR3 DNA reads TGCAGCGCTGTGGACAGGGGGCTGGCCTACGAGCAGTACTTC. This encodes CSAVDRGLAYEQYF.

This clone has only a few counts. V is TRBV30 and J is TRBJ1-4, with D uncertain. Trimming shortened V by 1 base and J by 13 bases, and 13 bases separated the two germline ends. CDR1 and CDR2 (germline): GTSNPN, SVGIG (reference sequence). This CDR3 spans 12 amino acids. DNA for the CDR3: TGTGCCTGGAGTGATGGGGAGCCTGGACTGTTTTTT. This encodes CAWSDGEPGLFF.

This chain uses TRBV23-1 with TRBJ1-5; D possibly corresponds to TRBD1 (6 bases). TRBV23-1 is an ORF, with its function uncertain. Trimming took 7 bases from V and 0 from J, leaving 10 bases between them. The CDR3 runs 14 residues. For the CDR3, the DNA is TGCGCCAGCATGTGGGGGCATAGCAATCAGCCCCAGCATTTT. This codes for CASMWGHSNQPQHF.

The chain recombines TRBV7-2 with TRBJ2-5; D call uncertain. The V and J ends lost 1 base and 3 bases respectively, with 18 bases between them. This CDR3 region has 17 residues. Germline CDR1 reads SGHTA; CDR2 reads FQGNSA. The CDR3 region is CASSLGIRHSLEETQYF. The CDR3 DNA sequence: TGTGCCAGCAGCTTAGGCATACGGCATAGCCTAGAAGAGACCCAGTACTTC.

The chain has TRBV29-1 and TRBJ2-2; 7 bases are a match to TRBD1. V was clipped by 7 bases and J by 0 bases; unmatched bases: 5. Germline V gene sequence: CDR1 SQVTM, CDR2 ANQGSEA. The length of the CDR3 is 14 residues. The CDR3 is CSATTGANTGELFF. The CDR3 DNA sequence: TGCAGCGCGACAACAGGGGCGAACACCGGGGAGCTGTTTTTT.

This chain joins TRBV11-2 and TRBJ2-7; D remains ambiguous. The CDR3 is made up of 13 amino acids. The V end was cut by 5 bases, the J end by 2 bases, with 10 bases between. Germline-derived CDR1 and CDR2 are SGHAT and FQNNGV. CDR3 DNA: TGTGCCAGCAGCCTCCCAGGAGCCTACGAGCAGTACTTC. This sequence encodes CASSLPGAYEQYF.

The rearrangement links TRBV29-1 to TRBJ1-2, with D tentatively TRBD1 (5 bases). The V gene's germline CDR1 is SQVTM and CDR2 ANQGSEA. Trimming pared 6 bases from V and 7 bases from J, leaving 15 bases between. This CDR3 region has 12 residues. DNA for the CDR3: TGCAGCGTACAGGACACCATGGCTGGCTACACCTTC. It yields the protein CSVQDTMAGYTF.